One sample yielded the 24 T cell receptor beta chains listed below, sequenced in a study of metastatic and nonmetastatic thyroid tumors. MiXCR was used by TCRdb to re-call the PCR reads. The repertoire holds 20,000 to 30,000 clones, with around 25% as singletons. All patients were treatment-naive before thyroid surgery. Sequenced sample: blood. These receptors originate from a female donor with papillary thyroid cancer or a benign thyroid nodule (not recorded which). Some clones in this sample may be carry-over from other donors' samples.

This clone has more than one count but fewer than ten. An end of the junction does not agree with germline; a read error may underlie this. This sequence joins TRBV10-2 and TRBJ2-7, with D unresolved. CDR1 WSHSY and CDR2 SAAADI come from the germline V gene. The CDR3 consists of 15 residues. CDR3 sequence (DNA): TGCGCCAGCAGTGTCGGGCTAGACGGCCCCTACGAGAAGTACTTC. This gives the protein CASSVGLDGPYEKYF.

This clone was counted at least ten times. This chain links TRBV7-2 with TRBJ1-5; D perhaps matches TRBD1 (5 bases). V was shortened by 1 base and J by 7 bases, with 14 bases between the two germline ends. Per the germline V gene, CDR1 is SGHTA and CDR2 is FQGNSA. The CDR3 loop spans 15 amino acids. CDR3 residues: CASSLVRQLGQPQHF. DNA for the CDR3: TGTGCCAGCAGCTTAGTCCGACAGCTAGGGCAGCCCCAGCATTTT.

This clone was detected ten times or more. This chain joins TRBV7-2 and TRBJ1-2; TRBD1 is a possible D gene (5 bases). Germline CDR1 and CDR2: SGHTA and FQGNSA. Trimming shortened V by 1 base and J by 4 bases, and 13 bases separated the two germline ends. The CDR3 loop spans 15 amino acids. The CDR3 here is CASSLGGGSGYGYTF. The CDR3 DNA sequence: TGTGCCAGCAGCTTAGGGGGGGGTTCTGGCTATGGCTACACCTTC.

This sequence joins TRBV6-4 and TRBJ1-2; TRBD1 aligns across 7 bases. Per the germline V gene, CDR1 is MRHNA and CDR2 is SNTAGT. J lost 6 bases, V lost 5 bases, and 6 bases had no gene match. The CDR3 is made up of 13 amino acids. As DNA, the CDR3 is TGTGCCAGCAGTTCTACAGGGGATCATGGCTACACCTTC. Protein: CASSSTGDHGYTF.

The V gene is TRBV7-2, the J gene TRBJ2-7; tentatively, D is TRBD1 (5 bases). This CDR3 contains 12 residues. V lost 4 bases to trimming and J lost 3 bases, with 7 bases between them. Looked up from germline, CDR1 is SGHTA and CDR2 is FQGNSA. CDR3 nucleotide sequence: TGTGCCAGCAGCTCCCAGGGCTACGAGCAGTACTTC. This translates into CASSSQGYEQYF. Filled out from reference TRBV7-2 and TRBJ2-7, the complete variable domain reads GAGVSQSPSNKVTEKGKDVELRCDPISGHTALYWYRQSLGQGLEFLIYFQGNSAPDKSGLPSDRFSAERTGGSVSTLTIQRTQQEDSAVYLCASSSQGYEQYFGPGTRLTVT.

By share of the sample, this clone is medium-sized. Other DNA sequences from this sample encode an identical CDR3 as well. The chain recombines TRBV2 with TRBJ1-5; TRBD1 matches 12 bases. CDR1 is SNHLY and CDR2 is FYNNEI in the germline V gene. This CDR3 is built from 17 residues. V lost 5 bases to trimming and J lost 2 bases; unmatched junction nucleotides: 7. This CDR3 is CASSPGTGGAGNQPQHF. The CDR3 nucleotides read TGTGCCAGCAGTCCCGGGACAGGGGGCGCAGGCAATCAGCCCCAGCATTTT.

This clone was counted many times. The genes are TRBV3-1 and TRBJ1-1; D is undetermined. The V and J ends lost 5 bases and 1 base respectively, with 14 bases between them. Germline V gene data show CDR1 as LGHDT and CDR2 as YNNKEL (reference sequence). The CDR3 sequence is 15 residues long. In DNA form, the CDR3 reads TGTGCCAGCAGCTTCGTCGGAAACCCGAACACTGAAGCTTTCTTT. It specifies CASSFVGNPNTEAFF.

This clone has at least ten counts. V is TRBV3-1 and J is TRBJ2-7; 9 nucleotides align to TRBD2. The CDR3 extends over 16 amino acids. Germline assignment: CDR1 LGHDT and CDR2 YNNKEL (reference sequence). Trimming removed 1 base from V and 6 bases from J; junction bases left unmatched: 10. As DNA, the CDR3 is TGTGCCAGCAGCCAAGGCCGCGGGAGGGCGGATGTCGAGCAGTACTTC. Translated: CASSQGRGRADVEQYF.

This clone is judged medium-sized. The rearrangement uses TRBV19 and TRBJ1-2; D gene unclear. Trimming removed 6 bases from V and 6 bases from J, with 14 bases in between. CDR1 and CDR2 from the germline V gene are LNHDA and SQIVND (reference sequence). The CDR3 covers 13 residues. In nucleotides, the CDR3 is TGTGCCAGTAGCCTAACCGCAGGTCATGGCTACACCTTC. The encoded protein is CASSLTAGHGYTF.

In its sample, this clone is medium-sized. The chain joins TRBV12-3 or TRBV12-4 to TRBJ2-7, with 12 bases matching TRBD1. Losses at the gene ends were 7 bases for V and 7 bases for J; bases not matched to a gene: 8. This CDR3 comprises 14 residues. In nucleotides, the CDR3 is TGTGCCAGCACCTCGGGACAGGGGGCGCGGGAGCAGTACTTC. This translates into CASTSGQGAREQYF.

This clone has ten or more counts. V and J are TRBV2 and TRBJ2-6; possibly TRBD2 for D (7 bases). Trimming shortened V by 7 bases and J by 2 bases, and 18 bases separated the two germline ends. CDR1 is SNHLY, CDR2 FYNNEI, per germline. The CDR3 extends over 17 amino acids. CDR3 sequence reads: CASIFRGGRTGANVLTF. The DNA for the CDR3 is TGTGCCAGCATATTTAGGGGGGGACGTACTGGGGCCAACGTCCTGACTTTC.

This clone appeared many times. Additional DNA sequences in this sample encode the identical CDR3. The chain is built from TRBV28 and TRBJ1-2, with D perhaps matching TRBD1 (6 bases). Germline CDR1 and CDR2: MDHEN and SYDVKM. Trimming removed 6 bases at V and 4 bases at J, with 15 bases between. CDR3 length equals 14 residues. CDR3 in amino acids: CASRRSQGLYGYTF. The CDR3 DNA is TGTGCCAGCAGACGGTCACAGGGCCTCTATGGCTACACCTTC.

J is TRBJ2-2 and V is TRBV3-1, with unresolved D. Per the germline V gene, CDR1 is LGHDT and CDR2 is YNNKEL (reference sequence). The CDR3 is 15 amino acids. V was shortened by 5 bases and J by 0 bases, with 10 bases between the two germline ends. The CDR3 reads CASSWNKPNTGELFF. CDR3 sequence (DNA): TGTGCCAGCAGCTGGAACAAACCGAACACCGGGGAGCTGTTTTTT.

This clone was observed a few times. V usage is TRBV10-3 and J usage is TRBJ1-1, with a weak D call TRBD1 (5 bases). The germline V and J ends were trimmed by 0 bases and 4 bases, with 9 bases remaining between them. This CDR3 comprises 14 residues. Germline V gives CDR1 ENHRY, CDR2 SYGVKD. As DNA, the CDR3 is TGTGCCATCAGTGAGTCAAGGGGCGCCACTGAAGCTTTCTTT. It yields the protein CAISESRGATEAFF.

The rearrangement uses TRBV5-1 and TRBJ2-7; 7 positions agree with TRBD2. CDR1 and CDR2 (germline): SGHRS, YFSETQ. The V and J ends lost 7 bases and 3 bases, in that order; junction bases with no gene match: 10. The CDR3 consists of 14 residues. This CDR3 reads CASSLASGFYEQYF. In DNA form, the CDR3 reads TGCGCCAGCTCCTTGGCTAGCGGTTTCTACGAGCAGTACTTC.

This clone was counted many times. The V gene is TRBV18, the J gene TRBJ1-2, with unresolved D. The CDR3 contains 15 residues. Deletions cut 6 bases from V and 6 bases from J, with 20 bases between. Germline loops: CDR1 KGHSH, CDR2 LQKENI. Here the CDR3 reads CASSPTPENGNGYTF. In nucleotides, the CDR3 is TGTGCCAGCTCGCCGACACCTGAGAATGGTAATGGCTACACCTTC.

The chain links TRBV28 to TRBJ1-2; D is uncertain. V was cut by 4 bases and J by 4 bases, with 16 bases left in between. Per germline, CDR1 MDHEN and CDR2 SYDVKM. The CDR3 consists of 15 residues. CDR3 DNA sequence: TGTGCCAGCAGTTCGAACGGAGGTTATGGCTATGGCTACACCTTC. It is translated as CASSSNGGYGYGYTF.

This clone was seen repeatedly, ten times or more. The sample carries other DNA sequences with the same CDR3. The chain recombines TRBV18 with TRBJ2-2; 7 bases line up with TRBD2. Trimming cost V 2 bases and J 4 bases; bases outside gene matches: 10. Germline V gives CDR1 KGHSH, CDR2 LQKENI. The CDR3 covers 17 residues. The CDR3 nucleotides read TGTGCCAGCTCACCAGGCCCAGCGGGAAGAGGCACCGGGGAGCTGTTTTTT. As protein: CASSPGPAGRGTGELFF.

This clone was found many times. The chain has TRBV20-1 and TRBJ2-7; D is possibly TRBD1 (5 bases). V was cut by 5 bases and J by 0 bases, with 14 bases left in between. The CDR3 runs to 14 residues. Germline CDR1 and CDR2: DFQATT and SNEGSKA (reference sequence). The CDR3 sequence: CSAVGAGNSYEQYF. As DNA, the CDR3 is TGCAGTGCTGTTGGGGCCGGAAACTCCTACGAGCAGTACTTC.

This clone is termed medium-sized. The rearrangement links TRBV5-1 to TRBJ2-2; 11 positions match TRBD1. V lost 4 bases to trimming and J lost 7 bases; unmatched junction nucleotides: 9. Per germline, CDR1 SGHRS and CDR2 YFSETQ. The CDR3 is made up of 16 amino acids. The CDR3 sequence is CASSPGQGGTGGELFF. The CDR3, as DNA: TGCGCCAGCAGCCCGGGACAGGGGGGAACCGGCGGGGAGCTGTTTTTT.

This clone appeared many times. CDR3 coding DNA: TGCGCCAGCAGCTTGTCCCCCACTAATGAAAAACTGTTTTTT. Encoded protein: CASSLSPTNEKLFF. The chain joins TRBV5-1 to TRBJ1-4; no clear D gene. The germline gives CDR1 SGHRS, CDR2 YFSETQ. V was shortened by 1 base and J by 2 bases, with 6 bases between the two germline ends. This CDR3 is built from 14 residues.

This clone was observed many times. The CDR3 loop reads CASSSRGGALNEQFF. Written as DNA, the CDR3 is TGTGCCAGCAGCTCGCGAGGGGGAGCCTTGAATGAGCAGTTCTTC. This chain links TRBV7-3 with TRBJ2-1, with a weak D call TRBD1 (6 bases). This CDR3 spans 15 amino acids. CDR1 SGHTA and CDR2 FQGTGA come from the germline V gene. V was trimmed by 4 bases and J by 7 bases, leaving 17 bases between them.

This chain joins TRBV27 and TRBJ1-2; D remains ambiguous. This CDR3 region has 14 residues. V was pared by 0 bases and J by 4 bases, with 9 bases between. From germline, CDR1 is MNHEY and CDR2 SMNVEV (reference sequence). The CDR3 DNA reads TGTGCCAGCAGTTTATCCTTCGGGGTCTATGGCTACACCTTC. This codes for CASSLSFGVYGYTF.

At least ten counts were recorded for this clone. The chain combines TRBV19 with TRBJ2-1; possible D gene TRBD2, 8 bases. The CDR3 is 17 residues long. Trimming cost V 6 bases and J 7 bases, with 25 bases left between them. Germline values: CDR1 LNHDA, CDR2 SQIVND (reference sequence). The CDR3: CASRPLSGRGGQNEQFF. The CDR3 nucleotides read TGTGCCAGTAGACCTTTAAGCGGGAGAGGGGGCCAAAATGAGCAGTTCTTC.